This T cell receptor (beta chain) stems from a study of neurological immune-mediated disorders. TCRdb analysed the 5' RACE reads with MiXCR anew, one entry per CDR3 protein. The table has tens of thousands of distinct CDR3 sequences, around 3.7% seen once. V was shortened by 8 bases and J by 7 bases, with 14 bases between the two germline ends. This CDR3 region has 12 residues. Germline V gene sequence: CDR1 LNHDA, CDR2 SQIVND (reference sequence). Source material: PBMCs. The clonotype originates from a middle-aged man with multiple sclerosis. The chain couples TRBV19 to TRBJ1-1; D is possibly TRBD1 (6 bases). Here the CDR3 DNA reads TGTGCCAGTTCCGGACAGTCTATTGAAGCTTTCTTT. It yields the protein CASSGQSIEAFF.